A single sample gave rise to the 19 T cell receptor beta chains below, sequenced in a study of early T cells in non-severe SARS-CoV-2 infection. TCRdb reanalysed the 5' RACE reads using MiXCR and keeps one entry per CDR3 protein. The sample lists more than 30,000 distinct CDR3 sequences; roughly 7.1% were seen once. Sample: whole blood, taken at baseline. These receptors all come from an adult who was a healthcare worker with PCR-confirmed SARS-CoV-2 infection or an uninfected control (not recorded which).

The sample holds a few counts of this clonotype. CDR3 bases: TGTGCCAGCAGGGGGACAGGGGGCGCGAACGAGCAGTACTTC. Translated, it gives CASRGTGGANEQYF. This chain joins TRBV28 and TRBJ2-7; 12 bases line up with TRBD1. The germline V gene has CDR1 MDHEN and CDR2 SYDVKM. J lost 5 bases, V lost 6 bases, and 5 bases had no gene match. The CDR3 covers 14 residues.

This clonotype was counted many times. The rearrangement uses TRBV7-6 and TRBJ2-1, with 10 positions matching TRBD2. The junction had 6 bases not matched to a gene; V was cut back by 5 bases and J by 5 bases. CDR1 SGHVS and CDR2 FNYEAQ come from the germline V gene. CDR3 size: 15 residues. CDR3 amino acids: CASSIGTSEHNEQFF. In DNA form, the CDR3 reads TGTGCCAGCAGCATCGGGACTAGCGAACACAATGAGCAGTTCTTC.

This clonotype was seen ten or more times. The genes are TRBV20-1 and TRBJ1-2; possible D gene TRBD1, 5 bases. Germline V gives CDR1 DFQATT, CDR2 SNEGSKA (reference sequence). The CDR3 length is 13 residues. Trimming cost V 2 bases and J 4 bases, with 11 bases left between them. The CDR3 sequence is CSARSGPGYGYTF. In DNA form, the CDR3 reads TGCAGTGCTAGATCGGGACCTGGCTATGGCTACACCTTC.

This clonotype was seen repeatedly, ten times or more. The chain employs TRBV6-5 and TRBJ2-5, with 10 bases aligning to TRBD1. The junction had 5 bases not matched to a gene; V was cut back by 4 bases and J by 3 bases. Per the germline V gene, CDR1 is MNHEY and CDR2 is SVGAGI. CDR3 length: 15 residues. The CDR3 DNA reads TGTGCCAGCAGTTCGACAGGGGGCAGGGAAGAGACCCAGTACTTC. Protein product: CASSSTGGREETQYF.

In this sample, this clonotype turned up a few times. The V call is TRBV6-1, the J call TRBJ2-1, with 12 nucleotides matching TRBD2. Looked up from germline, CDR1 is MNHNS and CDR2 is SASEGT. The CDR3 has 15 residues. V was pared by 4 bases and J by 8 bases, with 6 bases of the junction left unmatched. The CDR3 sequence: CASSGLAGGIDEQFF. Written as DNA, the CDR3 is TGTGCCAGCAGTGGGCTAGCGGGAGGGATCGATGAGCAGTTCTTC.

This clonotype is classed as medium-sized. The CDR3 nucleotides are TGTGCCATCAGTGGTTTTACTAGCGGGGACTACGAGCAGTACTTC. Its protein is CAISGFTSGDYEQYF. This chain joins TRBV10-3 and TRBJ2-7; 10 bases are a match to TRBD2. Unmatched junction bases numbered 6, after V lost 4 bases and J lost 3 bases. There are 15 residues in the CDR3. Germline-derived CDR1 and CDR2 are ENHRY and SYGVKD.

In this sample, this clonotype turned up a few times. The chain recombines TRBV7-3 with TRBJ2-6, with D perhaps TRBD1 or TRBD2 (5 bases each). Looked up from germline, CDR1 is SGHTA and CDR2 is FQGTGA. CDR3 length: 15 amino acids. V lost 1 base and J 2 bases, leaving 6 bases between the germline ends. CDR3 amino acids: CASSLKGPGANVLTF. The CDR3 DNA reads as TGTGCCAGCAGCTTAAAGGGACCTGGGGCCAACGTCCTGACTTTC.

This clonotype has a handful of counts. The chain couples TRBV5-6 to TRBJ2-2; 7 nucleotides agree with TRBD1. The CDR3 contains 15 residues. V trimming: 2 bases; J trimming: 4 bases; junction bases outside the gene matches: 5. CDR1 and CDR2 (germline): SGHDT, YYEEEE. This chain's CDR3 is CASSLGGKSTGELFF. The CDR3, as DNA: TGTGCCAGCAGCTTAGGGGGCAAGAGCACCGGGGAGCTGTTTTTT.

This clonotype occurred a few times. CDR3 in DNA: TGCGCCAGCAGCCAAACGGAAACGGGATCCTACGAGCAGTACTTC. The encoded protein is CASSQTETGSYEQYF. The V call is TRBV4-1, the J call TRBJ2-7; D perhaps matches TRBD2 (5 bases). This CDR3 comprises 15 residues. Germline CDR1 and CDR2: MGHRA and YSYEKL. Trimming shortened V by 2 bases and J by 1 base, and 12 bases separated the two germline ends.

The chain carries TRBV10-3 and TRBJ2-3; TRBD2 matches at 10 bases. The germline V gene encodes CDR1 ENHRY and CDR2 SYGVKD. The J segment lost 4 bases and the V segment lost 8 bases, leaving 12 bases of the junction unmatched. The CDR3 totals 16 residues. The CDR3 bases are TGTGCCATCCGCGGATCTAGCGGGAGAGGGGCAGATACGCAGTATTTT. Translation: CAIRGSSGRGADTQYF.

The table lists this clonotype with a few counts. The rearrangement links TRBV4-1 to TRBJ2-3, with a possible D match to TRBD2 (6 bases). This CDR3 spans 16 amino acids. V was shortened by 0 bases and J by 3 bases, with 13 bases between the two germline ends. Germline V CDR1 and CDR2: MGHRA, YSYEKL. This CDR3 reads CASSQDFGTGTDTQYF. The CDR3 coding sequence is TGCGCCAGCAGCCAAGATTTCGGGACTGGTACAGATACGCAGTATTTT.

This clonotype was seen a few times. The chain combines TRBV7-3 with TRBJ2-1; TRBD2 agrees at 10 bases. V lost 5 bases to trimming and J lost 10 bases; unmatched junction nucleotides: 11. Germline V CDR1 and CDR2: SGHTA, FQGTGA. The CDR3 sequence is 15 residues long. CDR3 DNA: TGTGCCAGCAGCCCCCTAGCGGGAGCTACAGGGGAGCAGTTCTTC. Translating gives CASSPLAGATGEQFF. Looking up the rest from reference TRBV7-3 and TRBJ2-1 gives the full variable domain: GAGVSQTPSNKVTEKGKYVELRCDPISGHTALYWYRQSLGQGPEFLIYFQGTGAADDSGLPNDRFFAVRPEGSVSTLKIQRTERGDSAVYLCASSPLAGATGEQFFGPGTRLTVL.

The gene calls are TRBV20-1 and TRBJ2-7; no firm D call. Trimming removed 0 bases from V and 6 bases from J, with 9 bases in between. The CDR3 covers 12 residues. Germline V gene sequence: CDR1 DFQATT, CDR2 SNEGSKA (reference sequence). The CDR3 region is CSARDARFEQYV. The CDR3 nucleotides are TGCAGTGCTAGAGATGCCAGGTTCGAGCAGTACGTC.

This clonotype appeared a few times. The rearrangement joins TRBV29-1 to TRBJ2-1; no clear D. Trimming pared 5 bases from V and 14 bases from J, leaving 7 bases between. Germline CDR1 reads SQVTM; CDR2 reads ANQGSEA. This CDR3 has 8 amino acids. The CDR3 spells CSVHPEFF. In nucleotides, the CDR3 is TGCAGCGTTCATCCGGAGTTCTTC.

This clonotype was picked up a small number of times. The V call is TRBV4-1, the J call TRBJ2-1, with no clear D. Germline-derived CDR1 and CDR2 are MGHRA and YSYEKL. This CDR3 region has 15 residues. Trimming took 0 bases from V and 5 from J, leaving 11 bases between them. CDR3 coding DNA: TGCGCCAGCAGCCAAGATCTTATCGGCCACAATGAGCAGTTCTTC. It yields the protein CASSQDLIGHNEQFF.

About this clonotype: A much larger clone is a single base away; this may be a read error. This rearrangement joins TRBV7-2 to TRBJ2-1; D not certain. Germline assignment: CDR1 SGHTA and CDR2 FQGNSA. V lost 5 bases, J lost 0 bases, and 14 bases lay in between. CDR3 size: 16 residues. The CDR3 region is CASSGVVAPSYNEQFF. Here the CDR3 DNA reads TGTGCCAGCAGCGGAGTAGTGGCCCCCTCCTACAATGAGCAGTTCTTC.

In its sample, this clonotype was seen a few times. The rearrangement joins TRBV20-1 to TRBJ1-1; TRBD1 might be the D (6 bases). Trimming removed 0 bases at V and 5 bases at J, with 16 bases between. CDR1 is DFQATT, CDR2 SNEGSKA, per germline (reference sequence). The CDR3 contains 15 residues. The CDR3 sequence: CSARDPRARGTEAFF. In DNA, the CDR3 is TGCAGTGCTAGAGATCCCCGGGCCAGGGGTACTGAAGCTTTCTTT.

This clonotype was observed at least ten times. The chain is built from TRBV12-3 or TRBV12-4 and TRBJ2-2, with D possibly being TRBD2 (6 bases). This CDR3 is 15 amino acids long. V lost 7 bases and J lost 4, with 16 bases in between. The CDR3 bases are TGTGCCAGCATTCCCTCGGGGGTCGCCACCGGGGAGCTGTTTTTT. It specifies CASIPSGVATGELFF.

A remark on this clonotype: Likely a read error: the CDR3 ends without its conserved phenylalanine or tryptophan. The V call is TRBV18, the J call TRBJ2-3; D unclear. CDR3 length equals 13 residues. Trimming removed 5 bases at V and 2 bases at J, with 8 bases between. Germline V lookup: CDR1 KGHSH, CDR2 LQKENI. The CDR3 DNA sequence: TGTGCCAGCTCAACAAACCCCACAGATACGCAGTATATT. Residues: CASSTNPTDTQYI.